A few counts support the clone carrying this T cell receptor beta chain. The antigen remains unidentified. Measured with immunoSEQ multiplex PCR; TCRdb has only the in-frame clones, and not every one. The repertoire consists of approximately 37,000 clones, with roughly a third occurring once and the leading ten covering 1.6%. This specimen belongs to a study of sequential checkpoint blockade in melanoma. Study-wide context: After nivolumab or ipilimumab alone, twenty-two patients had week-13 rebiopsies.

Treatment denoted: randomized to nivolumab then ipilimumab (arm A) or the reverse (arm B). Findings and caveats of the study: Tumor T-cell fraction and clonality correlated with PD-L1 and CD8+ counts. Clinical benefit was about 30 times likelier when tumor T-cell fraction and clonality increased.

This sequence originates from a human donor with melanoma. The source was tumor tissue (inferred from file names), collected from a patient given nivolumab and ipilimumab in sequence.

The CDR3 DNA reads TGTGCCAGCAGCTTAGAAGGCAGGGCGGGCTCACCCCTCCACTTT. Translation: CASSLEGRAGSPLHF. The J gene is TRBJ1-6, the V gene TRBV11-3, with TRBD1 as a possible D gene (5 bases). CDR3 length: 15 amino acids. V was clipped by 0 bases and J by 10 bases, with 13 bases between them. Germline lookup yields CDR1 SGHNT and CDR2 YENEEA.